The T cell receptor (beta chain) under discussion was sequenced for a study of immune evolution from preneoplasia to lung adenocarcinoma. Study context: HLA loss of heterozygosity: roughly 6.4% AIS, around 16% MIA, around 33% ADC, none AAH. Findings of the study overall: Compared with EGFR-mutant or double wild-type lesions, KRAS-mutant nodules were more clonal. Top clone share appeared to fall from AAH through AIS, MIA, adenocarcinoma.

Only in-frame clones appear in the TCRdb table, and some are missing; sequencing was by immunoSEQ multiplex PCR. The table records roughly 5,700 clones, roughly 77% of them present only once. Remarks on this clone: No antigen is known for it.

The CDR3 sequence is 11 residues long. Deletions cut 4 bases from V and 5 bases from J, with 5 bases between. Looked up from germline, CDR1 is SNHLY and CDR2 is FYNNEI. Nucleic acids came from premalignant or tumor cells enriched by macro-dissection. J is TRBJ1-2 and V is TRBV2; D call uncertain. This sequence was found in a person aged 60-80 years with lung adenocarcinoma. Sequenced input: FFPE minimally invasive lung adenocarcinoma tissue. This CDR3 reads CASSGHYGYTF. CDR3 bases: TGTGCCAGCAGTGGACATTATGGCTACACCTTC.